A selection of T cell receptor beta chains follows, all from one sample in a study of blood T cell repertoires in COVID-19. Clones were sequenced by immunoSEQ multiplex PCR, and TCRdb holds only the in-frame ones, with some missing. The sample contains tens of thousands of clones, approximately 90% of which appear only once. Material: peripheral blood. Every receptor here comes from a human donor in a cohort sampled during active COVID-19. CDR3s leave out the opening cysteine and the closing phenylalanine or tryptophan. A clone size is listed for some rows: how often the clone was seen (once, few, many), or a class if it is expanded.

V gene	CDR3 length	J gene	clone size	CDR3 protein
TRBV3-1/TRBV3-2	16	TRBJ1-6	.	ASRRILTGGNYNSPLH
TRBV28	15	TRBJ2-2	few	ATTSFSGRAVGGELF
TRBV9	13	TRBJ2-1	.	ASSELQGAYNEQF
TRBV7-8	13	TRBJ2-3	.	ASSLLASSTDTQY
TRBV2	11	TRBJ2-5	once	ASSVAAGETQY
TRBV4-3	13	TRBJ2-4	.	ASSQQQGAGNIQY
TRBV6-1	14	TRBJ2-7	.	ASSEIRTAKFYEQY
TRBV9	13	TRBJ2-7	.	ASSASPQGAGEQY
TRBV9	12	TRBJ2-1	.	ASSAGVSYNEQF
TRBV18	11	TRBJ2-7	.	ASLDRVGDEQY
TRBV9	12	TRBJ1-2	.	ASSLGQSNYGYT
TRBV7-2	10	TRBJ2-1	.	ASSLDGGAKF
TRBV28	14	TRBJ2-7	once	ASSIGLAPTSYEQY
TRBV18	13	TRBJ1-3	.	ASSPAPGSGNTIY
TRBV5-4	13	TRBJ2-1	.	ASSIETGTLNEQF
TRBV6-4	17	TRBJ2-3	.	ASSEEPSGGARSSDTQY
TRBV7-2	11	TRBJ2-7	.	ASSFGVSYEQY
TRBV19	11	TRBJ2-3	once	ASRVAGSVTQY
TRBV18	13	TRBJ2-5	.	ASSPRTGAQETQY
TRBV7-3	10	TRBJ1-2	.	ASSRGGGGYT
TRBV4-1	14	TRBJ1-3	.	ASSQDPRGSGNTIY
TRBV19	13	TRBJ1-1	.	ASSSKITGATEAF
TRBV11-2	13	TRBJ1-5	few	ASSPTGYSNQPQH
TRBV2	13	TRBJ2-2	.	ASSVGQGSTGELF
TRBV4-3	12	TRBJ2-7	.	ASSQGQETYEQY
TRBV19	12	TRBJ2-1	.	ASSGQGGPAEQF
TRBV5-4	12	TRBJ1-4	.	ASSLGPGVEKLF
TRBV19	13	TRBJ2-3	.	ASSITSGSTDTQY
TRBV6-5	12	TRBJ2-7	.	ASTPGQGSYEQY
TRBV9	14	TRBJ2-5	.	ASSLTSGGAGETQY
TRBV6-5	12	TRBJ1-4	.	ASRDRGYFGKLF
TRBV4-1	14	TRBJ2-3	once	ASSPNTLPSTDTQY
TRBV4-3	13	TRBJ2-7	.	ASSQHRGGAAEQY
TRBV15	13	TRBJ1-5	.	ATTDKGKGNQPQH
TRBV30	12	TRBJ2-7	.	AWGTGGANYEQY
TRBV12-5	9	TRBJ2-5	.	ASGLTETQY
TRBV30	13	TRBJ2-4	.	AWSVKIAPGGIQY
TRBV18	13	TRBJ1-1	many	ASSPRLNRGTEAF
TRBV20-1	12	TRBJ1-2	.	SASSRDRGYGYT
TRBV5-1	14	TRBJ2-5	once	ASSLGTSGAQETQY
TRBV9	17	TRBJ2-3	.	ASSVGTSAGSVSTDTQY
TRBV11-3	14	TRBJ2-2	.	ASSPRRVANTGELF